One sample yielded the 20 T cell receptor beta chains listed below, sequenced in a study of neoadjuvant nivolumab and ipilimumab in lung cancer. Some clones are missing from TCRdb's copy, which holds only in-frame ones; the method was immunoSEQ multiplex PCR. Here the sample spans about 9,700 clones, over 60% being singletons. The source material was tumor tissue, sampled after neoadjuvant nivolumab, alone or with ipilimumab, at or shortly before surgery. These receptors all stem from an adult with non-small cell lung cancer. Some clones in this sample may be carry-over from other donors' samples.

The CDR3 is CASSQVQRLAREQFF. CDR3 bases: TGTGCCAGCAGCCAGGTCCAACGACTAGCCAGGGAGCAGTTCTTC. The chain is built from TRBV4-2 and TRBJ2-1; 7 bases are shared with TRBD2. Germline CDR1 and CDR2: LGHNA and YNFKEQ. The CDR3 has 15 amino acids. The V segment lost 3 bases and the J segment 10 bases; nucleotides outside the gene matches: 12.

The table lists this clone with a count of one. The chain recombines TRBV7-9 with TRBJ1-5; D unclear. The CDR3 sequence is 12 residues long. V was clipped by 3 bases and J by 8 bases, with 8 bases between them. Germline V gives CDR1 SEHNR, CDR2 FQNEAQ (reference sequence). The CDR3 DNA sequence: TGTGCCAGCAGCTTCACCGGGGAGCCCCAGCATTTT. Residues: CASSFTGEPQHF.

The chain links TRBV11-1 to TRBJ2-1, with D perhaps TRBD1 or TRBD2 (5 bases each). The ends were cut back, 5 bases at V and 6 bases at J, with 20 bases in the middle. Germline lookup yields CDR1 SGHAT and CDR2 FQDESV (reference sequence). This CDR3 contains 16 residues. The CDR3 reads CASSPQSETRGNEQFF. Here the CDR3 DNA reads TGTGCCAGCAGCCCCCAAAGCGAAACTAGGGGCAATGAGCAGTTCTTC.

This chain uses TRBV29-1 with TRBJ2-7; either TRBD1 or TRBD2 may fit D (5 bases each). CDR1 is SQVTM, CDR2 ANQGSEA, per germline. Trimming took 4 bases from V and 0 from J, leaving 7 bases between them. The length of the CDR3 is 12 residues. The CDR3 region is CSVVGTSYEQYF. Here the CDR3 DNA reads TGCAGCGTTGTGGGGACCTCCTACGAGCAGTACTTC.

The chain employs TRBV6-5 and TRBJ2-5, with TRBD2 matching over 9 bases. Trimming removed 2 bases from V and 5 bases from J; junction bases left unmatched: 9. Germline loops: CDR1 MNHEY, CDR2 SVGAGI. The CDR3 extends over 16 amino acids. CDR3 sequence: CASSYGAREGTETQYF. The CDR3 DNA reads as TGTGCCAGCAGTTACGGGGCGCGGGAGGGCACGGAGACCCAGTACTTC.

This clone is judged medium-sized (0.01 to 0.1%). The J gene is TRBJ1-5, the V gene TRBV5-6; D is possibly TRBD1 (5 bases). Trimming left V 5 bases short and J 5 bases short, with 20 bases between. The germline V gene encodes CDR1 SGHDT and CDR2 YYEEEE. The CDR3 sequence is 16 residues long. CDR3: CASSTFQGGGDQPQHF. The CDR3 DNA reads TGTGCCAGCAGTACGTTCCAGGGAGGTGGGGATCAGCCCCAGCATTTT. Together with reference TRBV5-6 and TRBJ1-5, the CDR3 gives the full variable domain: DAGVTQSPTHLIKTRGQQVTLRCSPKSGHDTVSWYQQALGQGPQFIFQYYEEEERQRGNFPDRFSGHQFPNYSSELNVNALLLGDSALYLCASSTFQGGGDQPQHFGDGTRLSIL.

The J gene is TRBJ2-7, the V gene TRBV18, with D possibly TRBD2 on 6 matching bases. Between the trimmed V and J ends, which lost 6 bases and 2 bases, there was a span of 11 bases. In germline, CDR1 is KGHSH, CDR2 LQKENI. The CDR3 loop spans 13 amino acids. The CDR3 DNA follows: TGTGCCAGCTCGACCGGGACTCCCTACGAGCAGTACTTC. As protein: CASSTGTPYEQYF.

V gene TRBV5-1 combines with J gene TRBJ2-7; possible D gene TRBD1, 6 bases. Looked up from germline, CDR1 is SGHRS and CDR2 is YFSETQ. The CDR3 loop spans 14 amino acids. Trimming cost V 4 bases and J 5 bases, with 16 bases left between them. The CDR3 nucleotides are TGCGCCAGCAGCCCTGGGGCTACAGGGCACGAGCAGTACTTC. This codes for CASSPGATGHEQYF.

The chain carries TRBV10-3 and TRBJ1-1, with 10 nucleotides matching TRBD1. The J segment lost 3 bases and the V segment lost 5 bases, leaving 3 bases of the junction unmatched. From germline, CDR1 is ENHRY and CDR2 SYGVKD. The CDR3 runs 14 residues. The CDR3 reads CAISYGTGDTEAFF. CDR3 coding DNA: TGTGCCATCAGTTACGGGACAGGGGACACTGAAGCTTTCTTT.

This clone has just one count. CDR3 nucleotides: TGTGCTAGTGGGGAGGACTTGGGGATCTACGAGCAGTACTTC. Translation gives CASGEDLGIYEQYF. The chain is built from TRBV12-5 and TRBJ2-7; D might be TRBD2 (5 bases). Trimming cost V 6 bases and J 3 bases, with 15 bases left between them. The CDR3 loop spans 14 amino acids. The germline gives CDR1 LGHNT, CDR2 FRNRAP.

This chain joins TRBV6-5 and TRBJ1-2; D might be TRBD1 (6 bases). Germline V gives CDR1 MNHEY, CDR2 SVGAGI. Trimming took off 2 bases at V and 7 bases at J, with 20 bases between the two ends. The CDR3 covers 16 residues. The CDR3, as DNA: TGTGCCAGCAGTTACGTCCCTCGGCAGGGGACATCTGGCTACACCTTC. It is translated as CASSYVPRQGTSGYTF.

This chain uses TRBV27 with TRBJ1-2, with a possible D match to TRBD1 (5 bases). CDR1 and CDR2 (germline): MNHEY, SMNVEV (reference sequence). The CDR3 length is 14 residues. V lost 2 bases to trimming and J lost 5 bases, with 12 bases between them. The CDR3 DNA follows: TGTGCCAGCAGTTTACGTCCGGGGGAATATGGCTACACCTTC. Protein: CASSLRPGEYGYTF.

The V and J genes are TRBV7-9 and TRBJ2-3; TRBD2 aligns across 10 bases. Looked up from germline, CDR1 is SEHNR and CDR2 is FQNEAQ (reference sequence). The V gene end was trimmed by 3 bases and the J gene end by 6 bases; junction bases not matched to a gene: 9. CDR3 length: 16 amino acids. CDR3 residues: CASSLTAGGPVDTQYF. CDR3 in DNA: TGTGCCAGCAGCTTGACAGCGGGAGGGCCTGTGGATACGCAGTATTTT.

CDR3: CASSYSADTEAFF. In DNA form, the CDR3 reads TGTGCCAGCAGTTACTCGGCGGACACTGAAGCTTTCTTT. The chain carries TRBV6-5 and TRBJ1-1; D is ambiguous. CDR1 is MNHEY, CDR2 SVGAGI, per germline. Trimming removed 0 bases at V and 3 bases at J, with 5 bases between. The CDR3 has 13 amino acids.

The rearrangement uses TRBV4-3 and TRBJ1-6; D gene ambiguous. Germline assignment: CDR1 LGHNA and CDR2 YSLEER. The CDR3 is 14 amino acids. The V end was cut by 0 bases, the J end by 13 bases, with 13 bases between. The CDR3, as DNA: TGCGCCAGCAGCCAAGATTTAAATATCTCCCCCCTCCACTTT. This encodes CASSQDLNISPLHF.

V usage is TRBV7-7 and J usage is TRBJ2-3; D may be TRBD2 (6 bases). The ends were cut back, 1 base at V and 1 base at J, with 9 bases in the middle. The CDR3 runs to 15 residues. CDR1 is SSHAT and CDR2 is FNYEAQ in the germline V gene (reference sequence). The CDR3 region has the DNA TGTGCCAGCAGCTTAGGCGGGACTCGCACAGATACGCAGTATTTT. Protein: CASSLGGTRTDTQYF.

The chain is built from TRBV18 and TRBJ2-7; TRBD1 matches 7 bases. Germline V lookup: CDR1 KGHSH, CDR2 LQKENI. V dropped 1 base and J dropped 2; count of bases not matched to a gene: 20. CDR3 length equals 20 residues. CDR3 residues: CASSPLRGGGVSTGTYEQYF. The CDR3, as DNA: TGTGCCAGCTCACCACTACGAGGAGGAGGTGTATCGACAGGGACCTACGAGCAGTACTTC. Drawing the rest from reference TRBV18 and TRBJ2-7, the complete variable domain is NAGVMQNPRHLVRRRGQEARLRCSPMKGHSHVYWYRQLPEEGLKFMVYLQKENIIDESGMPKERFSAEFPKEGPSILRIQQVVRGDSAAYFCASSPLRGGGVSTGTYEQYFGPGTRLTVT.

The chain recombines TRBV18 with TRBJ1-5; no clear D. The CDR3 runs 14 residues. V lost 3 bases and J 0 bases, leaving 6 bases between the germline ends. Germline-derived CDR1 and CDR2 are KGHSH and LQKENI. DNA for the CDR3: TGTGCCAGCTCACCTGAGTATAGCAATCAGCCCCAGCATTTT. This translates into CASSPEYSNQPQHF.

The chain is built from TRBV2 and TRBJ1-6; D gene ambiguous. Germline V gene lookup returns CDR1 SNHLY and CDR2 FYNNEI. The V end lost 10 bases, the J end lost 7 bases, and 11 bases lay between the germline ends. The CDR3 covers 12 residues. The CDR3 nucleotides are TGTGCCACTCGGCGGAGAAATTCACCCCTCCACTTT. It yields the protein CATRRRNSPLHF. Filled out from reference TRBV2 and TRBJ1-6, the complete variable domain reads EPEVTQTPSHQVTQMGQEVILRCVPISNHLYFYWYRQILGQKVEFLVSFYNNEISEKSEIFDDQFSVERPDGSNFTLKIRSTKLEDSAMYFCATRRRNSPLHFGNGTRLTVT.

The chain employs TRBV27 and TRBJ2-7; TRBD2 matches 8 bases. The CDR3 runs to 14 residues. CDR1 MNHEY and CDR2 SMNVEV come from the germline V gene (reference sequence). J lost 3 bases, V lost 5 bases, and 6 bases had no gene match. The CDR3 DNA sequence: TGTGCCAGCAGTCCCGGGACTAGGGTCTACGAGCAGTACTTC. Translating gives CASSPGTRVYEQYF.